The subject of this entry is one T cell receptor (beta chain). Data came from immunoSEQ multiplex PCR; TCRdb stores just in-frame clones and leaves some out. This sample has about 300,000 clones, with 89% found just once. V lost 2 bases to trimming and J lost 1 base; unmatched junction nucleotides: 3. Germline CDR1 is MNHNY and CDR2 is SVGAGI (reference sequence). The CDR3 runs 15 residues. The entry originates in a study of blood T cell repertoires in COVID-19. Sequencing was carried out using peripheral blood. The V gene is TRBV6-6, the J gene TRBJ2-5; TRBD2 agrees at 8 bases. The TCR was taken from a woman aged 25-40 years with COVID-19, enrolled during active disease. The CDR3 DNA sequence: TGTGCCAGCAGTTACGCGGGGGGACGCCAAGAGACCCAGTACTTC. This encodes CASSYAGGRQETQYF.